What follows are 6 T cell receptor beta chains derived from one specimen sequenced in a study of Ad26.COV2.S vaccination and SARS-CoV-2 variants. The table came from immunoSEQ multiplex PCR; TCRdb's copy has only in-frame clones and leaves some out. The sample records 290,000 or so clones, around 87% being singletons. Treatment noted: 15 to 20 received Ad26.COV2.S at low or high dose, single or two shots; about 5 received placebo; per-sample allocation not given. Sampling was done on day 63 after the first vaccine or placebo injection. The sequenced sample was peripheral blood, obtained in a trial of Ad26.COV2.S vaccine versus placebo. The receptors shown here come from a person between 18 and 65 years old who received the Ad26.COV2.S COVID-19 vaccine or a placebo.

This rearrangement joins TRBV4-2 to TRBJ2-1; 12 bases are a match to TRBD2. V shed 1 base and J 8 bases; nucleotides not matched to a gene: 0. The CDR3 contains 14 residues. Per the germline V gene, CDR1 is LGHNA and CDR2 is YNFKEQ. The CDR3 is CASSQGTSGDEQFF. CDR3 DNA sequence: TGTGCCAGCAGCCAAGGGACTAGCGGGGATGAGCAGTTCTTC.

The CDR3, as DNA: TGTGCCAGTAGTACAAGACAGGGGCACTATAGCAATCAGCCCCAGCATTTT. Translated: CASSTRQGHYSNQPQHF. The chain employs TRBV19 and TRBJ1-5; 8 positions agree with TRBD1. The CDR3 sequence is 17 residues long. After removal of 4 bases from V and 0 bases from J, the junction contained 8 bases not matched to a gene. CDR1 is LNHDA, CDR2 SQIVND, per germline (reference sequence).

This sequence joins TRBV5-4 and TRBJ2-5; 11 bases are a match to TRBD2. This CDR3 comprises 15 residues. After removal of 6 bases from V and 5 bases from J, the junction contained 9 bases not matched to a gene. CDR1 SGHNT and CDR2 YYREEE come from the germline V gene (reference sequence). The CDR3 loop reads CASTPGSGRGETQYF. The CDR3 DNA is TGTGCCAGCACCCCGGGTAGCGGGAGGGGGGAGACCCAGTACTTC.

The chain recombines TRBV18 with TRBJ2-3, with 11 positions matching TRBD1. CDR3 size: 16 residues. In germline, CDR1 is KGHSH, CDR2 LQKENI. V shed 2 bases, J shed 5 bases, and the junction held 6 bases outside the gene matches. The CDR3 reads CASSPIGTGGKDTQYF. The CDR3 DNA is TGTGCCAGCTCACCAATAGGGACAGGGGGAAAAGATACGCAGTATTTT.

The rearrangement joins TRBV2 to TRBJ1-1; a possible D gene is TRBD1 (5 bases). CDR3 length: 11 residues. Germline V gives CDR1 SNHLY, CDR2 FYNNEI. Trimming cost V 7 bases and J 3 bases, with 6 bases left between them. CDR3 sequence: CASTGDTEAFF. DNA for the CDR3: TGTGCCAGCACGGGGGACACTGAAGCTTTCTTT.

The chain links TRBV2 to TRBJ1-1; tentative D call: TRBD1 (5 bases). Trimming left V 10 bases short and J 1 base short, with 16 bases between. The CDR3 is 14 amino acids. CDR1 is SNHLY, CDR2 FYNNEI, per germline. Here the CDR3 reads CATTSRVRNTEAFF. The CDR3 nucleotides are TGTGCCACCACTTCCAGGGTTCGGAACACTGAAGCTTTCTTT.